The source of this T cell receptor beta chain is a study of T cells expressing NK-cell markers. Study details: Sorted CD3+CD56+NKG2C+, CD3+CD56+NKG2C- and CD3+CD56-NKG2C+ T cells provided the TCR beta repertoires. Of eight sequenced donors, seven were HCMV-seropositive and one HCMV-seronegative. Study-wide results and limits: A range of about 1.0-8% of CD8+ T cells consisted of dominant NKG2C+ clonotypes in several donors. Similarly, these clonotypes led the CD3+CD56-NKG2C+ fraction as well in a few donors.

To note about this clonotype: What it binds is unknown.

Each CDR3 protein gets one entry in TCRdb, which reprocessed the 5' RACE reads and gives no DNA. The listing contains some 600,000 distinct CDR3 sequences. Germline lookup yields CDR1 SGHKS and CDR2 YYEKEE (reference sequence). The CDR3 totals 15 residues. The V gene is TRBV5-5, the J gene TRBJ2-1; TCRdb gives TRBD1 as the D gene, but with no DNA this cannot be confirmed. Sample: blood T cells: a sorted CD56 or NKG2C T cell subset, CD4+ or CD8+ T cells, or bulk PBMC T cells (not recorded which). The clonotype originates from a man aged 18 to 30 in good health. CDR3 sequence: CASSRDRGTYNEQFF.